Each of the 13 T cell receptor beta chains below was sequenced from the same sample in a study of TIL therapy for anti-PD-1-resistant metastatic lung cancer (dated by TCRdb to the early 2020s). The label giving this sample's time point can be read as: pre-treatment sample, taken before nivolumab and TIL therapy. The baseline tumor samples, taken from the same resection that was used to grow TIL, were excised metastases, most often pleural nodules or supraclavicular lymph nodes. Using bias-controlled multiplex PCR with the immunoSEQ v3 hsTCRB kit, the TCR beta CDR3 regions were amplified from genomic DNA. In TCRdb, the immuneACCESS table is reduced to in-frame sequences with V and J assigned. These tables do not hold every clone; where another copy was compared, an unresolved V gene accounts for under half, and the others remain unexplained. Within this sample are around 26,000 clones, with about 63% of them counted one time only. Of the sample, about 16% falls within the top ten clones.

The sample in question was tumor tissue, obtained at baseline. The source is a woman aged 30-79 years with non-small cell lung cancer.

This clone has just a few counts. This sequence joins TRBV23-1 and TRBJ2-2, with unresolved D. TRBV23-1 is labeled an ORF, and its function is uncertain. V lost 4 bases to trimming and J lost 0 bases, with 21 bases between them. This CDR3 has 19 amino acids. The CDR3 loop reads CASSPEGYTVFANTGELFF. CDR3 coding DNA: TGCGCCAGCAGTCCCGAAGGATACACCGTGTTCGCGAACACCGGGGAGCTGTTTTTT.

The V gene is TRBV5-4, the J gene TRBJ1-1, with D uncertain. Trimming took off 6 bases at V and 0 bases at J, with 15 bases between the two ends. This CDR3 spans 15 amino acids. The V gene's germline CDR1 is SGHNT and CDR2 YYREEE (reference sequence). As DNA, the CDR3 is TGTGCCAGCAACCCCATTGGGGAATTGAACACTGAAGCTTTCTTT. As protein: CASNPIGELNTEAFF.

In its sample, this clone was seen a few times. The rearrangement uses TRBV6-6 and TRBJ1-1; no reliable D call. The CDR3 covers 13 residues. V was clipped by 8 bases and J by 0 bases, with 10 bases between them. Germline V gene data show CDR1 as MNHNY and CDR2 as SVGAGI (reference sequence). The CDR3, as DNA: TGTGCCAGCCGGGGAGACTTGAACACTGAAGCTTTCTTT. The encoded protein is CASRGDLNTEAFF.

CDR3 region: CASTPGLRATKGELFF. The CDR3 DNA reads as TGTGCCAGCACACCGGGTCTCAGGGCAACAAAGGGGGAGCTGTTTTTT. This sequence joins TRBV11-2 and TRBJ2-2; maybe TRBD1 (5 bases). CDR1 SGHAT and CDR2 FQNNGV come from the germline V gene. The CDR3 loop spans 16 amino acids. Deletions cut 7 bases from V and 8 bases from J, with 23 bases between.

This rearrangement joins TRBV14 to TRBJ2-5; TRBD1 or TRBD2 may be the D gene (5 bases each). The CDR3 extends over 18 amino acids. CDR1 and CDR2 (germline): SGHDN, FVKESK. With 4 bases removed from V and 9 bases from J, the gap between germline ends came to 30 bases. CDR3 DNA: TGTGCCAGCAGCCCGCCTACATATTCCTCACGAGCCGGGGCGGCCCAGTACTTC. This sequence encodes CASSPPTYSSRAGAAQYF.

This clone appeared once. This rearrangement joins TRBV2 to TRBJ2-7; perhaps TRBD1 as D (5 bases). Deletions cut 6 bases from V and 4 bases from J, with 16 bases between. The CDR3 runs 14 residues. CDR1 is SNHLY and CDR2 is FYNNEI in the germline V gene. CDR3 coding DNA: TGTGCCAGCAGCTCAGGGTTCTCGCGATACGAGCAGTACTTC. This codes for CASSSGFSRYEQYF.

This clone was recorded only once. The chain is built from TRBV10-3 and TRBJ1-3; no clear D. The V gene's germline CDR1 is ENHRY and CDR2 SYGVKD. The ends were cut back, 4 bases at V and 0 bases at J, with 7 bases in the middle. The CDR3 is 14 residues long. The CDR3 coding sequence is TGTGCCATCAGTGCTCTGATCTCTGGAAACACCATATATTTT. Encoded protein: CAISALISGNTIYF.

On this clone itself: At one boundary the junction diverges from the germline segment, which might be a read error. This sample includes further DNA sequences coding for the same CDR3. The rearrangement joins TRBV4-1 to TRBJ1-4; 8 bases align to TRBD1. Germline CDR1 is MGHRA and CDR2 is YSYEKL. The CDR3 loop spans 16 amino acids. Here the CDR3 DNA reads TGTGCCAGCAGCCAAGGAGAGGAATGGACAGGGGAAAAACTGTTTTTT. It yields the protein CASSQGEEWTGEKLFF.

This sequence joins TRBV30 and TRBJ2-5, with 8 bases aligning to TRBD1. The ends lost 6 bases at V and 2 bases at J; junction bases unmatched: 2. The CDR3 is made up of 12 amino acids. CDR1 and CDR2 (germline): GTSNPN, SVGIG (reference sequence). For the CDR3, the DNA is TGTGCCTGCAACAGGGGGCAAGAGACCCAGTACTTC. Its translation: CACNRGQETQYF.

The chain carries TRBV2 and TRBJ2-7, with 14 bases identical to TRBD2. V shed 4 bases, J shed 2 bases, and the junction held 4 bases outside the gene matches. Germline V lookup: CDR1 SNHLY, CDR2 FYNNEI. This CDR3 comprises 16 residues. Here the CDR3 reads CASSGLAGGKTYEQYF. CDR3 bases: TGTGCCAGCAGTGGACTAGCGGGAGGGAAAACCTACGAGCAGTACTTC. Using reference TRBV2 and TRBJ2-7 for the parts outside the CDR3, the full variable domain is EPEVTQTPSHQVTQMGQEVILRCVPISNHLYFYWYRQILGQKVEFLVSFYNNEISEKSEIFDDQFSVERPDGSNFTLKIRSTKLEDSAMYFCASSGLAGGKTYEQYFGPGTRLTVT.

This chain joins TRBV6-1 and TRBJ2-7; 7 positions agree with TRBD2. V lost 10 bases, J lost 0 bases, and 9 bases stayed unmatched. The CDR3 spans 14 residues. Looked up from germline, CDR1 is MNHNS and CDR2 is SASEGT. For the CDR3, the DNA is TGTGCCACAGGGAGTAGCGGGCACTCCTACGAGCAGTACTTC. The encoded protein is CATGSSGHSYEQYF.

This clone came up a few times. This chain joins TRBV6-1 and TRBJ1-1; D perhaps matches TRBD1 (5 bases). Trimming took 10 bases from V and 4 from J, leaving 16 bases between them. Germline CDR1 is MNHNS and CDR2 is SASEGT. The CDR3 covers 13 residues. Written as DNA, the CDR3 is TGTGCCACGCGACGAGGGGACCCCACTGAAGCTTTCTTT. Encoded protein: CATRRGDPTEAFF.

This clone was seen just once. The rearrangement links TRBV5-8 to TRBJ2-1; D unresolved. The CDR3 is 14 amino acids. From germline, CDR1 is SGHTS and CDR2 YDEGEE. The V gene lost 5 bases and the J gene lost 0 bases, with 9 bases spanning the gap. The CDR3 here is CASSSPSSYNEQFF. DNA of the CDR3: TGTGCCAGCAGTAGCCCTAGCTCCTACAATGAGCAGTTCTTC.